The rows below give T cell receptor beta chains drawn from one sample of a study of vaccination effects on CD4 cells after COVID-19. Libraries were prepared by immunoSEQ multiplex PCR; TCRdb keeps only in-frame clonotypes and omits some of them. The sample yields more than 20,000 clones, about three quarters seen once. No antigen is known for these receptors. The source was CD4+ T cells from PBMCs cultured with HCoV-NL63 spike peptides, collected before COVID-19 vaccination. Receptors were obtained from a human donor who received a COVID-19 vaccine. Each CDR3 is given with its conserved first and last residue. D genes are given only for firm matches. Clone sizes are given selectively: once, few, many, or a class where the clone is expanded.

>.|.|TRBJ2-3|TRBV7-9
CASSLFPDPIHF
TGTGCCAGCAGCTTGTTTCCAGACCCTATCCATTTT
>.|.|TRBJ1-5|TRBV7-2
CASSFNGESQPQHF
TGTGCCAGCAGCTTTAACGGGGAGTCACAGCCCCAGCATTTT
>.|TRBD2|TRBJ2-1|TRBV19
CASSIDRAGGEQFF
TGTGCCAGTAGTATAGACCGAGCGGGAGGTGAGCAGTTCTTC
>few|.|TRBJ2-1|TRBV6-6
CASSYRARGDNEQFF
TGTGCCAGCAGTTACAGGGCTAGGGGTGACAATGAGCAGTTCTTC
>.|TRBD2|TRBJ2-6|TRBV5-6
CASSREGYSGANVLTF
TGTGCCAGCAGCCGGGAGGGCTACTCTGGGGCCAACGTCCTGACTTTC
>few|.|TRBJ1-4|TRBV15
CATSRGDTTNEKLFF
TGTGCCACCAGCAGAGGAGACACAACTAATGAAAAACTGTTTTTT
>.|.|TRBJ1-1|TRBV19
CASSTLRTEAFF
TGTGCCAGTAGTACTTTGCGGACTGAAGCTTTCTTT
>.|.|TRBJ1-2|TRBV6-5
CASNFGGGGYTF
TGTGCCAGCAACTTCGGGGGAGGAGGCTACACCTTC
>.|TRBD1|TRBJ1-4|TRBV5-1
CASSSQRGTGDATNEKLFF
TGCGCCAGCAGCTCGCAAAGGGGGACAGGGGATGCAACTAATGAAAAACTGTTTTTT
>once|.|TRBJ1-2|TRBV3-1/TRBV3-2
CASSPPQGRNGYTF
TGTGCCAGCAGCCCCCCGCAGGGCCGTAATGGCTACACCTTC
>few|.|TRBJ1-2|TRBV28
CASSRVTPYGYTF
TGTGCCAGCAGTAGAGTTACCCCCTATGGCTACACCTTC
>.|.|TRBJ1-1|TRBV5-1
CASSLARGGTEAFF
TGCGCCAGCAGCTTGGCAAGGGGCGGCACTGAAGCTTTCTTT